In its sample, the clone carrying this T cell receptor beta chain was seen many times. CDR3 length: 14 amino acids. In germline, CDR1 is KGHDR, CDR2 SFDVKD. V dropped 12 bases and J dropped 4; count of bases not matched to a gene: 9. Amplification of the TCR beta CDR3 regions used RNA transcripts (as template). HTBI-primed first-round RT-PCR preceded second-round multiplex PCR. MiXCR, run by TCRdb on the multiplex PCR reads, gives a single entry per CDR3 protein. The data contain hundreds of thousands of distinct CDR3 sequences, 22% of them singletons. The record originates from a study of Graves' ophthalmopathy and Graves' hyperthyroidism.

The receptor was isolated from a young woman with stable Graves' hyperthyroidism. Some clones in this sample may be carry-over from other donors' samples. The sample taken for sequencing was peripheral blood. The rearrangement links TRBV24-1 to TRBJ2-2, with 8 positions matching TRBD2. The DNA of the CDR3 is TGTGCCGTCACCCCGAGCGGGAGCACCGGGGAGCTGTTTTTT. Amino acid sequence: CAVTPSGSTGELFF.